The 11 T cell receptor beta chains listed next were all sequenced from one sample in a study of shared clonotypes between healthy human individuals. Here immunoSEQ multiplex PCR was the method, and the copy in TCRdb shows in-frame clones only, minus some. Here the sample spans about 1 million clones, more than 65% being singletons. Sequencing input: memory CD4+ T cells sorted from blood. Subset in this sample: CD45RA-negative fraction. These receptors all stem from a man younger than 35 in good health.

CDR3 protein: CASSQDEGAAYNSPLHF. DNA for the CDR3: TGCGCCAGCAGCCAAGACGAGGGGGCAGCCTATAATTCACCCCTCCACTTT. The chain carries TRBV4-1 and TRBJ1-6; TRBD1 aligns across 7 bases. Losses at the gene ends were 0 bases for V and 2 bases for J; bases not matched to a gene: 4. This CDR3 contains 17 residues. CDR1 and CDR2 (germline): MGHRA, YSYEKL.

This clone was detected only a few times. The genes are TRBV6-5 and TRBJ1-1; no reliable D call. V shed 8 bases and J shed 1 base, with 17 bases lying between them. This CDR3 comprises 15 residues. Germline lookup yields CDR1 MNHEY and CDR2 SVGAGI. The CDR3 DNA is TGTGCCAGCCCGGCGGTTTGGCCTGGGAACACTGAAGCTTTCTTT. Its translation: CASPAVWPGNTEAFF.

This chain links TRBV9 with TRBJ2-2, with D uncertain. CDR1 is SGDLS and CDR2 is YYNGEE in the germline V gene. V was shortened by 1 base and J by 7 bases, with 14 bases between the two germline ends. The length of the CDR3 is 15 residues. CDR3 sequence: CASSVNPFLGGELFF. The CDR3 DNA follows: TGTGCCAGCAGCGTAAACCCTTTTCTGGGCGGGGAGCTGTTTTTT.

The V and J genes are TRBV6-5 and TRBJ1-5; D is unclear. Germline lookup yields CDR1 MNHEY and CDR2 SVGAGI. The V and J ends lost 5 bases and 0 bases respectively, with 11 bases between them. CDR3 length: 15 amino acids. The CDR3 loop is CASSRSVVSNQPQHF. The CDR3 DNA reads TGTGCCAGCAGTCGTTCCGTGGTTAGCAATCAGCCCCAGCATTTT.

This sequence joins TRBV27 and TRBJ1-1; no clear D. Between the trimmed V and J ends, which lost 6 bases and 1 base, there was a span of 12 bases. This CDR3 is 14 amino acids long. Germline CDR1 is MNHEY and CDR2 is SMNVEV (reference sequence). Here the CDR3 DNA reads TGTGCCAGCAGCCTAAGGCCAGGGAACACTGAAGCTTTCTTT. This gives the protein CASSLRPGNTEAFF.

About this clone: Additional DNA sequences in this sample encode the identical CDR3. The V and J genes are TRBV9 and TRBJ2-1; perhaps TRBD2 as D (5 bases). The CDR3 loop spans 13 amino acids. Trimming took off 0 bases at V and 7 bases at J, with 8 bases between the two ends. From germline, CDR1 is SGDLS and CDR2 YYNGEE. CDR3: CASSVASGNEQFF. The CDR3 DNA reads TGTGCCAGCAGCGTAGCTTCGGGAAATGAGCAGTTCTTC.

The rearrangement uses TRBV7-2 and TRBJ2-3; the match to TRBD2 covers 11 bases. CDR1 is SGHTA and CDR2 is FQGNSA in the germline V gene. Germline trimming cut 1 base from V and 2 bases from J; bases unmatched to any gene: 2. The CDR3 is made up of 16 amino acids. The CDR3 here is CASSLELAGVTDTQYF. Here the CDR3 DNA reads TGTGCCAGCAGCTTAGAACTAGCGGGGGTCACAGATACGCAGTATTTT.

CDR3 DNA: TGTGCCAGCAGCCGAACCGGGACTAGCGCGTTGGGAGAGCAGTACTTC. It translates to CASSRTGTSALGEQYF. The V and J genes are TRBV7-9 and TRBJ2-7, with 10 bases identical to TRBD2. Trimming took 5 bases from V and 7 from J; bases not matched to a gene: 14. The CDR3 sequence is 16 residues long. The germline V gene encodes CDR1 SEHNR and CDR2 FQNEAQ (reference sequence).

V and J are TRBV5-1 and TRBJ2-5, with D possibly matching TRBD2 (5 bases). V lost 4 bases, J lost 2 bases, and 6 bases lay in between. Germline loops: CDR1 SGHRS, CDR2 YFSETQ. This CDR3 comprises 12 residues. The CDR3 coding sequence is TGCGCCAGCAGCCCGGGACAAGAGACCCAGTACTTC. Translated, it gives CASSPGQETQYF.

This clone was counted a few times. The chain has TRBV4-1 and TRBJ1-4; D is uncertain. V lost 5 bases, J lost 0 bases, and 7 bases lay in between. The CDR3 runs to 14 residues. CDR1 and CDR2 from the germline V gene are MGHRA and YSYEKL. Here the CDR3 reads CASSTAATNEKLFF. Written as DNA, the CDR3 is TGCGCCAGCAGCACAGCCGCAACTAATGAAAAACTGTTTTTT.

The V gene is TRBV7-9, the J gene TRBJ2-5, with TRBD1 as a possible D gene (5 bases). The length of the CDR3 is 16 residues. V was shortened by 6 bases and J by 4 bases, with 21 bases between the two germline ends. CDR1 is SEHNR, CDR2 FQNEAQ, per germline (reference sequence). The DNA for the CDR3 is TGTGCCAGCAGGCGACAGAGTTGGGGTATTGGAGAGACCCAGTACTTC. It translates to CASRRQSWGIGETQYF.